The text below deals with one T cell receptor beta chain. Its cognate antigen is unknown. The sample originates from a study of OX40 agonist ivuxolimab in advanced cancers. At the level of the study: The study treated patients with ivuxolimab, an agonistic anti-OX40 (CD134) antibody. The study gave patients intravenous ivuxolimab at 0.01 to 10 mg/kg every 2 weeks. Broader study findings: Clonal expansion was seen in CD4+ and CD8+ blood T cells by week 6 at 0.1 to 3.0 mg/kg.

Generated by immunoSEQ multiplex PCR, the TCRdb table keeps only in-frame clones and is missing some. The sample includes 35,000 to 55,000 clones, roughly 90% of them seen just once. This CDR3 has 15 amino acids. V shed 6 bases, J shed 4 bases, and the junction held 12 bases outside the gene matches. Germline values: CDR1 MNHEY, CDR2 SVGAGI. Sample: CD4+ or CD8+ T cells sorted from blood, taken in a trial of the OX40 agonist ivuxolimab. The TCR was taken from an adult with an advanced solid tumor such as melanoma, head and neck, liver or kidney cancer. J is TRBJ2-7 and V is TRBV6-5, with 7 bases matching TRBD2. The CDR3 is CASRGGGNGGYEQYF. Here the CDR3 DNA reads TGTGCCAGCAGGGGAGGAGGGAACGGGGGGTACGAGCAGTACTTC.